This TCR beta chain was captured in a study of T cell changes during pregnancy in multiple sclerosis. Assay: immunoSEQ multiplex PCR; the TCRdb copy retains only in-frame clones and omits some. The sample contains around 70,000 clones, 75% to 95% of which appear only once. The CDR3 extends over 15 amino acids. Germline assignment: CDR1 LGHNA and CDR2 YNFKEQ. After removal of 1 base from V and 5 bases from J, the junction contained 7 bases not matched to a gene. The TCR sequence derives from a female donor with multiple sclerosis, enrolled in a pregnancy study. The sample in question was peripheral blood, obtained in the second trimester of pregnancy. The chain links TRBV4-2 to TRBJ2-5, with 7 bases matching TRBD2. This CDR3 is CASSQAQRGRETQYF. CDR3 in DNA: TGTGCCAGCAGCCAAGCCCAGCGGGGCAGGGAGACCCAGTACTTC.